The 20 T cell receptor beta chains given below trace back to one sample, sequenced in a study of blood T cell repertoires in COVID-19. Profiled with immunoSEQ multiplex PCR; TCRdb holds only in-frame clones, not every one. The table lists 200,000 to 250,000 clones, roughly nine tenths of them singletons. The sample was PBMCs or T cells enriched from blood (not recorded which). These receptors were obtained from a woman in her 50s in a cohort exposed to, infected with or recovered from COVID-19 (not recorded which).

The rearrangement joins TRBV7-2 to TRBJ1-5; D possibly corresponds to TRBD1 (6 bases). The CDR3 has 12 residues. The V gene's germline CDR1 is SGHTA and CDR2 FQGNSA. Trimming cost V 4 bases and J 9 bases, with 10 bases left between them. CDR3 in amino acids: CASSSGVRPQHF. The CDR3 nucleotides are TGTGCCAGCAGCTCAGGGGTCCGGCCCCAGCATTTT.

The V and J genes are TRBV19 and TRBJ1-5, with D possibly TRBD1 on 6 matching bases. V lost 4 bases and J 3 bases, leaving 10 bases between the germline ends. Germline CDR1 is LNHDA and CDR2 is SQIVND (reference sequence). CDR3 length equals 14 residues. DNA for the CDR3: TGTGCCAGTAGTAATTGGGGGCTCAATCAGCCCCAGCATTTT. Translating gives CASSNWGLNQPQHF.

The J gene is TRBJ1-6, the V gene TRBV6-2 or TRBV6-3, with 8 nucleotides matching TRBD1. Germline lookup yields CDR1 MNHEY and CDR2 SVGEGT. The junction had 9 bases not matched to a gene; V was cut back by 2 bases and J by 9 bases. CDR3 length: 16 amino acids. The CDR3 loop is CASSYTRQGPSSPLHF. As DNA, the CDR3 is TGTGCCAGCAGTTACACGCGACAGGGGCCGAGTTCACCCCTCCACTTT.

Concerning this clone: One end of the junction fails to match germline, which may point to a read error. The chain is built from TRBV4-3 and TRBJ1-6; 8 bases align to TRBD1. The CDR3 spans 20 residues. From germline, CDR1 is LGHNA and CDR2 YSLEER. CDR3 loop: CASSQDRDRGNGGVRSPPHF. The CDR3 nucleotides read TGCGCCAGCAGCCAAGATCGTGACAGGGGTAATGGTGGCGTTCGTTCACCCCCCCACTTT.

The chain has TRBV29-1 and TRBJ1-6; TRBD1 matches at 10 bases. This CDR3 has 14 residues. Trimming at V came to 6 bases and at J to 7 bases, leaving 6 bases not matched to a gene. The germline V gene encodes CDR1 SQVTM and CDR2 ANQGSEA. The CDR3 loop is CSVTTGGRNSPLHF. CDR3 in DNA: TGCAGCGTCACGACAGGGGGCCGAAATTCACCCCTCCACTTT.

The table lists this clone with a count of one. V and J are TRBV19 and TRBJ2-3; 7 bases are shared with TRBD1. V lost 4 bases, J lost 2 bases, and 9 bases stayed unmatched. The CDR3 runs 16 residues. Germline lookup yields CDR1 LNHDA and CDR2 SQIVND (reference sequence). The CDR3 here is CASSTRQGSVTDTQYF. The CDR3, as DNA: TGTGCCAGTAGTACGAGACAGGGCAGTGTCACAGATACGCAGTATTTT.

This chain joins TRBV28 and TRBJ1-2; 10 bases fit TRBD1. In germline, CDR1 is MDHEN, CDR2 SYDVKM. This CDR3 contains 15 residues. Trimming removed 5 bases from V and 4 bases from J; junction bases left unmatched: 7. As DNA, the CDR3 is TGTGCCAGCAGTCGACAGGGGGCTGACGGCTATGGCTACACCTTC. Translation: CASSRQGADGYGYTF.

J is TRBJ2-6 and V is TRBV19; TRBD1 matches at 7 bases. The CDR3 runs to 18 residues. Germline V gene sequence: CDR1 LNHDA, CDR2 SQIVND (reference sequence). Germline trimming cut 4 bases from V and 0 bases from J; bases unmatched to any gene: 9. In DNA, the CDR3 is TGTGCCAGTAGTACCCGGACAGGATCCAGCTCTGGGGCCAACGTCCTGACTTTC. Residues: CASSTRTGSSSGANVLTF.

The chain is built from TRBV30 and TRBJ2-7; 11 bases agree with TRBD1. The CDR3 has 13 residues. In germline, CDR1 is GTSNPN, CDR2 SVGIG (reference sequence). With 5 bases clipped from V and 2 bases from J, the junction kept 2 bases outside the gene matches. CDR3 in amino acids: CAWGTGGPYEQYF. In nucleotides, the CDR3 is TGTGCCTGGGGGACAGGGGGACCCTACGAGCAGTACTTC.

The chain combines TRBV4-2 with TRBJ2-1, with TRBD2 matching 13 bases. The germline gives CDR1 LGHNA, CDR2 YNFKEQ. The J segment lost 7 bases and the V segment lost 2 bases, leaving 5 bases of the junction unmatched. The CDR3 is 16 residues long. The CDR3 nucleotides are TGTGCCAGCAGCCAACCCGGGACTAGCGGGGTAAATGAGCAGTTCTTC. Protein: CASSQPGTSGVNEQFF.

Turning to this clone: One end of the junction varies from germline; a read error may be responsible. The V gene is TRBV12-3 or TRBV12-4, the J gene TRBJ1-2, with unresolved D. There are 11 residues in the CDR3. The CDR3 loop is CASSNDRENFF. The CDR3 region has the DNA TGTGCCAGCAGTAACGACCGGGAGAACTTCTTC.

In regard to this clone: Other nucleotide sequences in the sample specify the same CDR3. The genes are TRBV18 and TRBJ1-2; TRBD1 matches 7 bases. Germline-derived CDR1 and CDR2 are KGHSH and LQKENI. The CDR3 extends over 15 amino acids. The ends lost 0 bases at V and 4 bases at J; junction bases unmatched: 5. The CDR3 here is CASSPPGTALYGYTF. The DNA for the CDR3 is TGTGCCAGCTCACCACCGGGGACAGCCCTCTATGGCTACACCTTC.

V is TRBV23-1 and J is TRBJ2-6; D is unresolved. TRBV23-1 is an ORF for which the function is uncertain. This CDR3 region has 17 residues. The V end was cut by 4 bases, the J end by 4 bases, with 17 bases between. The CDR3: CASSPRLLLRGANVLTF. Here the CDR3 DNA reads TGCGCCAGCAGTCCCCGACTGCTCTTAAGGGGGGCCAACGTCCTGACTTTC.

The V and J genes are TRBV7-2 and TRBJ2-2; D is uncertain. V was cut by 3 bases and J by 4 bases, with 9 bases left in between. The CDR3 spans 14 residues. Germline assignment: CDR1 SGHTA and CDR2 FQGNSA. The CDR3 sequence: CASSFATSTGELFF. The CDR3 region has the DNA TGTGCCAGCAGCTTCGCGACTTCCACCGGGGAGCTGTTTTTT. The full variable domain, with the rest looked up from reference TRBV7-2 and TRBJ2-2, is GAGVSQSPSNKVTEKGKDVELRCDPISGHTALYWYRQSLGQGLEFLIYFQGNSAPDKSGLPSDRFSAERTGGSVSTLTIQRTQQEDSAVYLCASSFATSTGELFFGEGSRLTVL.

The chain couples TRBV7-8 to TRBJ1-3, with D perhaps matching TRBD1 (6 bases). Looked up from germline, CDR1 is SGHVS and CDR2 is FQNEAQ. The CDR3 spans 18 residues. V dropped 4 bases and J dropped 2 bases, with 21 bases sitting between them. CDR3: CASSSRATGRGAGNTIYF. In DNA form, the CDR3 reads TGTGCCAGCAGCTCACGGGCTACAGGGCGAGGAGCTGGAAACACCATATATTTT.

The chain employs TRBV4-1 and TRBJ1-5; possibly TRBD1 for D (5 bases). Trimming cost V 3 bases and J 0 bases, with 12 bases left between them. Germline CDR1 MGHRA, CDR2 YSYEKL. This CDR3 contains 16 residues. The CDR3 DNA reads TGCGCCAGCAGCCAGCGGGGGGACGATAGCAATCAGCCCCAGCATTTT. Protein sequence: CASSQRGDDSNQPQHF.

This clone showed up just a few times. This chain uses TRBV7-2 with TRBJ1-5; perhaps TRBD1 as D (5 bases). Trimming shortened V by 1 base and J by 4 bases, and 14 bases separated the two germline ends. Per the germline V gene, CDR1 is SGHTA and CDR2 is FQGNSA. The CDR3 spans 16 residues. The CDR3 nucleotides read TGTGCCAGCAGCTTAGAGGCCGGGAGGGGTAATCAGCCCCAGCATTTT. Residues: CASSLEAGRGNQPQHF.

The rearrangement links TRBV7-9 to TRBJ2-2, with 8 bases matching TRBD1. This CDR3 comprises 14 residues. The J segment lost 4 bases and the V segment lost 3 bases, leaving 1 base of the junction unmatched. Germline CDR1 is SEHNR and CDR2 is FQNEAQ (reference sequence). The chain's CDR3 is CASSLTGATGELFF. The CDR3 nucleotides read TGTGCCAGCAGCTTGACAGGGGCCACCGGGGAGCTGTTTTTT. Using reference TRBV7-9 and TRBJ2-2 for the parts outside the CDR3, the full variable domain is DTGVSQNPRHKITKRGQNVTFRCDPISEHNRLYWYRQTLGQGPEFLTYFQNEAQLEKSRLLSDRFSAERPKGSFSTLEIQRTEQGDSAMYLCASSLTGATGELFFGEGSRLTVL.

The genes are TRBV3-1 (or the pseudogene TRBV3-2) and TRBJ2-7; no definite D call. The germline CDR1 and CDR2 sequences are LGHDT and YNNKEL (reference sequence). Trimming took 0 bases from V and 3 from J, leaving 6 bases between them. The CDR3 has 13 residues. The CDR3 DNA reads TGTGCCAGCAGCCAAGATCGTCGCTACGAGCAGTACTTC. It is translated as CASSQDRRYEQYF.

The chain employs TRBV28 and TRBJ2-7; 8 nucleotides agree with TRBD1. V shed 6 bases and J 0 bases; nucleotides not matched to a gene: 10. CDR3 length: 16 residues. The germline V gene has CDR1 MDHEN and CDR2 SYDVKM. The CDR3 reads CASRAQGAESSYEQYF. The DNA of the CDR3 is TGTGCCAGCAGAGCTCAGGGGGCCGAGAGCTCCTACGAGCAGTACTTC.